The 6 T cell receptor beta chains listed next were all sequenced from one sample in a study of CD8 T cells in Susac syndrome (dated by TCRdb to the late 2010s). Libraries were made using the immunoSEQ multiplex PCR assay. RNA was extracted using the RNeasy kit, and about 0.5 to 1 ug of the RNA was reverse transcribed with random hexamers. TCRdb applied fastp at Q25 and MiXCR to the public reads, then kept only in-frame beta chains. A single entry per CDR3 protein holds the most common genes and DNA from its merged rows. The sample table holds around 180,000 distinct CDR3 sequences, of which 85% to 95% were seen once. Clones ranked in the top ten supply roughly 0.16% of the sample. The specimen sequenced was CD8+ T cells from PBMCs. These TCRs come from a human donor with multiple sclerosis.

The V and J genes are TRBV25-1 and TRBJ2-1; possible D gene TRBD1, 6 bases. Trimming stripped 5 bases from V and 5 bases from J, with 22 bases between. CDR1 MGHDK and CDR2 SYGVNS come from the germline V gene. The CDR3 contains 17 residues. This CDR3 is CASSRGTSRTKDNEQFF. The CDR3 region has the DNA TGTGCCAGCAGTAGGGGGACCTCCAGGACAAAAGACAATGAGCAGTTCTTC. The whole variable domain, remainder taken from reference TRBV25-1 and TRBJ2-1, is EADIYQTPRYLVIGTGKKITLECSQTMGHDKMYWYQQDPGMELHLIHYSYGVNSTEKGDLSSESTVSRIRTEHFPLTLESARPSHTSQYLCASSRGTSRTKDNEQFFGPGTRLTVL.

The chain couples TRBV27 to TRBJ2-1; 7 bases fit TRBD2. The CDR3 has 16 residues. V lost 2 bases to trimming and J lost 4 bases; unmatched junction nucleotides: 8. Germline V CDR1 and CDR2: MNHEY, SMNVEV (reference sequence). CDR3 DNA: TGTGCCAGCAGTTTAAGGGCTAGCGGAGTTTACAATGAGCAGTTCTTC. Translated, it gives CASSLRASGVYNEQFF.

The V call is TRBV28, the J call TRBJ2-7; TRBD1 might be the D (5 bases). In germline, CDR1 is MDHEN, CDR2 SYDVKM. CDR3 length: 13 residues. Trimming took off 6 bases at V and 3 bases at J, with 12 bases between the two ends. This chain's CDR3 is CASRLPDSYEQYF. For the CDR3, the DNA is TGTGCCAGCAGACTACCCGACAGCTACGAGCAGTACTTC. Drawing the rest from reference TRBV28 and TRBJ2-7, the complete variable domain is DVKVTQSSRYLVKRTGEKVFLECVQDMDHENMFWYRQDPGLGLRLIYFSYDVKMKEKGDIPEGYSVSREKKERFSLILESASTNQTSMYLCASRLPDSYEQYFGPGTRLTVT.

In DNA, the CDR3 is TGTGCCAGCAGCTTGTACAGGGGGGAGACCCAGTACTTC. As protein: CASSLYRGETQYF. The chain is built from TRBV5-6 and TRBJ2-5, with 8 bases that match TRBD1. The CDR3 sequence is 13 residues long. Looked up from germline, CDR1 is SGHDT and CDR2 is YYEEEE. The V segment lost 1 base and the J segment 5 bases; nucleotides outside the gene matches: 1.

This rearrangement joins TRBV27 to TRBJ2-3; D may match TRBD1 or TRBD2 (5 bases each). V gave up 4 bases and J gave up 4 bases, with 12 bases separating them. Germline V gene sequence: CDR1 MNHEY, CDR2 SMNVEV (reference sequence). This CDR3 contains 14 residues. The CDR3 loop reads CASSSRDPSDTQYF. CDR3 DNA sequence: TGTGCCAGCAGTTCCAGGGACCCCTCAGATACGCAGTATTTT.

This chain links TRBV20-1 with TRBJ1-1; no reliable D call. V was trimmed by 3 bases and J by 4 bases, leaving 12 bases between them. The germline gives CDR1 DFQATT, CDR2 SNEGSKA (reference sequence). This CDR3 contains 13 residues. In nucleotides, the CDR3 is TGCAGTGCTAGTTTAAGTGGGAGCACTGAAGCTTTCTTT. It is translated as CSASLSGSTEAFF.